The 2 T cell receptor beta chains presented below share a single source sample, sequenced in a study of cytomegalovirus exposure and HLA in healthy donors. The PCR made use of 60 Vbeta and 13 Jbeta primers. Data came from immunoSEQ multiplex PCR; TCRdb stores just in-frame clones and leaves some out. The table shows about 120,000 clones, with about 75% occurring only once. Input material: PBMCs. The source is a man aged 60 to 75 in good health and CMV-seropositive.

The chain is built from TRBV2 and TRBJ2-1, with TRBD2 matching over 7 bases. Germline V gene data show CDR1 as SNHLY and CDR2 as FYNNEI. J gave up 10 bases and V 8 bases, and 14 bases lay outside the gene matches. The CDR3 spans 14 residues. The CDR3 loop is CASLVGLAAREQFF. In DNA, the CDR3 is TGTGCCAGCCTCGTGGGGCTAGCGGCAAGGGAGCAGTTCTTC.

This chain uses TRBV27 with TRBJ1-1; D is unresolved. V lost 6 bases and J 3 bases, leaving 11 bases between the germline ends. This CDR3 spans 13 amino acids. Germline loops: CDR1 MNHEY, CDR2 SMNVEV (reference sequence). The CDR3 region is CASSLTRYTEAFF. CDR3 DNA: TGTGCCAGCAGCCTTACCCGGTACACTGAAGCTTTCTTT.